This TCR beta chain originates from a study of blood T cell repertoires in COVID-19. Overall study context: In each case, the material was cDNA or gDNA derived from T cells, B-cell-depleted T cells, or PBMCs.

Per germline, CDR1 MNHEY and CDR2 SMNVEV (reference sequence). The CDR3 runs 17 residues. Losses at the gene ends were 2 bases for V and 4 bases for J; bases not matched to a gene: 9. Under the authors' procedure: Reference gene primers were amplified, and this amplification served to estimate nucleated cell counts. TCRdb's table, derived via immunoSEQ multiplex PCR, lists solely in-frame clones and lacks some. V, J and clone size reflect that table, while D and trimming were determined from the DNA. The table lists over 110,000 clones, more than 70% of them singletons, with 5% to 6% in the top ten. The rearrangement joins TRBV27 to TRBJ2-2; 8 nucleotides agree with TRBD2. Source material: PBMCs or T cells enriched from blood (not recorded which). The sequence was obtained from a middle-aged man with acute COVID-19. CDR3 DNA: TGTGCCAGCAGTTTAGCGGGGACTAGAGCGGGCACCGGGGAGCTGTTTTTT. Translation gives CASSLAGTRAGTGELFF.